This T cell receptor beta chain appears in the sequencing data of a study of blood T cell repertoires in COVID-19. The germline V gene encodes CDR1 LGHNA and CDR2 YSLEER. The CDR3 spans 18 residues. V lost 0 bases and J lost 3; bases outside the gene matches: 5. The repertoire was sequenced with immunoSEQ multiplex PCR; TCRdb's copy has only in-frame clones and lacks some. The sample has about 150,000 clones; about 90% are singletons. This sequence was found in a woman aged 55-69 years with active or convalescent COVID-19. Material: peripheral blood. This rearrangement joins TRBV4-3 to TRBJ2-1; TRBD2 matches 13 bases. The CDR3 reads CASSQEIRTSGGYNEQFF. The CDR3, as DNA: TGCGCCAGCAGCCAAGAGATCCGGACTAGCGGGGGCTACAATGAGCAGTTCTTC.